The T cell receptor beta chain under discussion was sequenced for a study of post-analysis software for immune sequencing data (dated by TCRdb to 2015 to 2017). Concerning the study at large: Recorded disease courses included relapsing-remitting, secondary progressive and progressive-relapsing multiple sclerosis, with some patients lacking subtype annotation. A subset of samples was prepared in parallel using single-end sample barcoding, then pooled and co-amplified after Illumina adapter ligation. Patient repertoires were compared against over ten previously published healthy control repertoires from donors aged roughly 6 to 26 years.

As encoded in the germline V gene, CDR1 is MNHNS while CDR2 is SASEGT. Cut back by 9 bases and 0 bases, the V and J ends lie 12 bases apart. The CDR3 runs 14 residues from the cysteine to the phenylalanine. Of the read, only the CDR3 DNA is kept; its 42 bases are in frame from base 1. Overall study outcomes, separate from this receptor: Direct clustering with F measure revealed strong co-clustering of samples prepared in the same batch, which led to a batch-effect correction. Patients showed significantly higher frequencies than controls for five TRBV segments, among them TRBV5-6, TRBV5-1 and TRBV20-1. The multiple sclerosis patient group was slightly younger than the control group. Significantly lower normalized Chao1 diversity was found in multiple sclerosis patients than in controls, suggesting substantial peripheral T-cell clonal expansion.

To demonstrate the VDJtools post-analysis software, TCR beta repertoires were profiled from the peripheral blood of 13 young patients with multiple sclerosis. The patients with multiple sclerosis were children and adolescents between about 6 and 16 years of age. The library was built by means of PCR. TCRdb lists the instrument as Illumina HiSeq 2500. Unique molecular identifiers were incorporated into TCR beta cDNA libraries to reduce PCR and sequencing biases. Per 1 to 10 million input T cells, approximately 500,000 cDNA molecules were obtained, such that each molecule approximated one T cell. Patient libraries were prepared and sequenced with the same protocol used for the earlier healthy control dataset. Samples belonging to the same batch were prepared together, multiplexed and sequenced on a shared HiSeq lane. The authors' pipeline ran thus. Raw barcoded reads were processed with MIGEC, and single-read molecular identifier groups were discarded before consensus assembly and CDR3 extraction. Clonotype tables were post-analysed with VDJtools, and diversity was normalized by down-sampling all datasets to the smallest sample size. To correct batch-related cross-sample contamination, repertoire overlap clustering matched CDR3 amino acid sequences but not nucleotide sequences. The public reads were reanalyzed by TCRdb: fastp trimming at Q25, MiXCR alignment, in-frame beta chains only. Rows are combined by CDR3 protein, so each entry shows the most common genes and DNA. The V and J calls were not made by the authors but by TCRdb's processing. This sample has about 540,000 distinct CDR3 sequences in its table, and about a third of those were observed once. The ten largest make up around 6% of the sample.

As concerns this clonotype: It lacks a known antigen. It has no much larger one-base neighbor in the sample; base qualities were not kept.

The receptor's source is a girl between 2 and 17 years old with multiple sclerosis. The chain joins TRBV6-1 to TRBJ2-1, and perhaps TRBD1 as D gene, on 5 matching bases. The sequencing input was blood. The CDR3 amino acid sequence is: CASPGGASYNEQFF. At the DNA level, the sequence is TGTGCCAGTCCCGGTGGGGCCTCCTACAATGAGCAGTTCTTC.